The 27 T cell receptor beta chains presented below share a single source sample, sequenced in a study of control samples from healthy donors and cancer patients. Generated by immunoSEQ multiplex PCR, the TCRdb table keeps only in-frame clones and is missing some. The sample contains 50,000 or so clones, roughly 95% of which appear only once. Sequencing was carried out using blood. The origin of the receptors is a man between 25 and 39 years old in good health.

In the case of this clone: This sample also contains other DNA sequences that code for the same CDR3. The chain employs TRBV6-4 and TRBJ2-1; 7 nucleotides agree with TRBD2. With V trimmed by 9 bases and J by 6 bases, 14 bases remained unmatched. CDR3 length equals 15 residues. CDR1 is MRHNA, CDR2 SNTAGT, per germline. CDR3 nucleotides: TGTGCCAGTAGCGAGGGGAGGGCCCCCGGCAATGAGCAGTTCTTC. Encoded protein: CASSEGRAPGNEQFF.

This chain uses TRBV5-5 with TRBJ2-7; D is uncertain. The CDR3 is made up of 13 amino acids. V was pared by 3 bases and J by 3 bases, with 10 bases between. Per germline, CDR1 SGHKS and CDR2 YYEKEE (reference sequence). The CDR3 region is CASSSRTFYEQYF. The CDR3 nucleotides read TGTGCCAGCAGCTCCCGGACCTTCTACGAGCAGTACTTC.

This clone occurred once. This sequence joins TRBV6-4 and TRBJ2-1; D is possibly TRBD1 (6 bases). This CDR3 region has 14 residues. V was clipped by 4 bases and J by 7 bases, with 14 bases between them. Germline CDR1 is MRHNA and CDR2 is SNTAGT. The CDR3 loop reads CASSVEQGDNEQFF. The DNA for the CDR3 is TGTGCCAGCAGTGTGGAACAGGGAGATAATGAGCAGTTCTTC.

The rearrangement uses TRBV4-1 and TRBJ2-3, with D perhaps matching TRBD1 (6 bases). The V gene's germline CDR1 is MGHRA and CDR2 YSYEKL. Trimming stripped 0 bases from V and 2 bases from J, with 12 bases between. The CDR3 has 16 amino acids. The CDR3 protein is CASSQDRGSPTDTQYF. For the CDR3, the DNA is TGCGCCAGCAGCCAAGATAGGGGGAGTCCCACAGATACGCAGTATTTT.

The genes are TRBV5-6 and TRBJ1-5, with D tentatively TRBD1 (5 bases). Trimming pared 0 bases from V and 2 bases from J, leaving 6 bases between. The length of the CDR3 is 14 residues. Per the germline V gene, CDR1 is SGHDT and CDR2 is YYEEEE. The CDR3 protein is CASSLVGGNQPQHF. The DNA for the CDR3 is TGTGCCAGCAGCTTGGTGGGGGGCAATCAGCCCCAGCATTTT.

This chain joins TRBV5-1 and TRBJ2-6; tentative D call: TRBD1 (6 bases). Per the germline V gene, CDR1 is SGHRS and CDR2 is YFSETQ. The CDR3 loop spans 16 amino acids. Deletions cut 6 bases from V and 0 bases from J, with 13 bases between. The CDR3 spells CASTRPQGSGANVLTF. DNA of the CDR3: TGCGCCAGCACAAGACCACAGGGCTCTGGGGCCAACGTCCTGACTTTC. The full variable domain, rest sourced from reference TRBV5-1 and TRBJ2-6, is KAGVTQTPRYLIKTRGQQVTLSCSPISGHRSVSWYQQTPGQGLQFLFEYFSETQRNKGNFPGRFSGRQFSNSRSEMNVSTLELGDSALYLCASTRPQGSGANVLTFGAGSRLTVL.

The chain joins TRBV9 to TRBJ2-7; the D is unclear. The CDR3 covers 17 residues. V shed 0 bases and J shed 2 bases, with 18 bases lying between them. CDR1 and CDR2 (germline): SGDLS, YYNGEE. CDR3 sequence reads: CASSVGDGAPMTYEQYF. In nucleotides, the CDR3 is TGTGCCAGCAGCGTAGGAGACGGCGCCCCGATGACCTACGAGCAGTACTTC. Complete variable domain (other parts from reference TRBV9 and TRBJ2-7): DSGVTQTPKHLITATGQRVTLRCSPRSGDLSVYWYQQSLDQGLQFLIQYYNGEERAKGNILERFSAQQFPDLHSELNLSSLELGDSALYFCASSVGDGAPMTYEQYFGPGTRLTVT.

In DNA form, the CDR3 reads TGTGCCAGCAGTTTATCACCCTTTCCTAGGGGGGGCACAGATACGCAGTATTTT. Translating it yields CASSLSPFPRGGTDTQYF. V usage is TRBV27 and J usage is TRBJ2-3; D tentatively fits TRBD1 or TRBD2 (6 bases each). The CDR3 extends over 18 amino acids. Germline loops: CDR1 MNHEY, CDR2 SMNVEV (reference sequence). V gave up 0 bases and J gave up 1 base, with 17 bases separating them.

V gene TRBV5-1 combines with J gene TRBJ1-4; 7 nucleotides line up with TRBD1. CDR1 and CDR2 from the germline V gene are SGHRS and YFSETQ. This CDR3 has 15 residues. Unmatched junction bases numbered 5, after V lost 0 bases and J lost 6 bases. CDR3 DNA: TGCGCCAGCAGCTTGGGAGCAGGGGGGGATGAAAAACTGTTTTTT. Translating gives CASSLGAGGDEKLFF.

The CDR3 nucleotides are TGTGCCAGTAGTACAGGGGGCCTTAATGAAAAACTGTTTTTT. This encodes CASSTGGLNEKLFF. The chain has TRBV19 and TRBJ1-4, with 8 bases matching TRBD1. Per the germline V gene, CDR1 is LNHDA and CDR2 is SQIVND (reference sequence). With 4 bases clipped from V and 4 bases from J, the junction kept 2 bases outside the gene matches. This CDR3 has 14 amino acids.

The count of this clone is one. In the same sample, other DNA sequences code for this CDR3. The CDR3 DNA is TGTGCCAGCAGCGTAGGGGGACAGGGGGCTTCCGAGCAGTACTTC. It is translated as CASSVGGQGASEQYF. The chain recombines TRBV9 with TRBJ2-7; 12 bases match TRBD1. Germline-derived CDR1 and CDR2 are SGDLS and YYNGEE. V lost 0 bases, J lost 6 bases, and 4 bases stayed unmatched. The CDR3 is made up of 15 amino acids. The variable domain in full, completed from reference TRBV9 and TRBJ2-7, reads DSGVTQTPKHLITATGQRVTLRCSPRSGDLSVYWYQQSLDQGLQFLIQYYNGEERAKGNILERFSAQQFPDLHSELNLSSLELGDSALYFCASSVGGQGASEQYFGPGTRLTVT.

The chain is built from TRBV19 and TRBJ1-5, with D uncertain. Germline CDR1 reads LNHDA; CDR2 reads SQIVND (reference sequence). V was trimmed by 1 base and J by 2 bases, leaving 15 bases between them. CDR3 length equals 17 residues. The CDR3 region is CASSIAAGGRGNQPQHF. CDR3 bases: TGTGCCAGTAGTATAGCTGCGGGCGGGAGGGGCAATCAGCCCCAGCATTTT.

V and J are TRBV6-2 or TRBV6-3 and TRBJ2-6; possibly TRBD1 for D (6 bases). Germline CDR1 and CDR2: MNHEY and SVGEGT. The length of the CDR3 is 16 residues. V dropped 0 bases and J dropped 1 base, with 7 bases sitting between them. As DNA, the CDR3 is TGTGCCAGCAGTTACTCAGGGGGATCTGGGGCCAACGTCCTGACTTTC. The encoded protein is CASSYSGGSGANVLTF.

The chain couples TRBV6-2 or TRBV6-3 to TRBJ2-7; 9 bases are a match to TRBD1. From germline, CDR1 is MNHEY and CDR2 SVGEGT. V lost 5 bases, J lost 1 base, and 9 bases stayed unmatched. CDR3 length equals 16 residues. This CDR3 is CASSDGPGQGSYEQYF. The CDR3 DNA reads as TGTGCCAGCAGTGACGGTCCGGGACAGGGTTCCTACGAGCAGTACTTC.

The chain recombines TRBV5-6 with TRBJ1-1; D not resolved. The V gene's germline CDR1 is SGHDT and CDR2 YYEEEE. Trimming pared 2 bases from V and 8 bases from J, leaving 28 bases between. CDR3 length: 18 amino acids. CDR3: CASSFRSNVWERGYEAFF. The DNA for the CDR3 is TGTGCCAGCAGCTTTAGGTCAAATGTGTGGGAACGAGGATACGAAGCTTTCTTT.

The rearrangement joins TRBV7-6 to TRBJ2-1; TRBD2 aligns across 8 bases. V trimming: 2 bases; J trimming: 4 bases; junction bases outside the gene matches: 19. Germline CDR1 is SGHVS and CDR2 is FNYEAQ. The CDR3 loop spans 20 amino acids. The CDR3 region has the DNA TGTGCCAGCAGCTTACGGTCCCTAGCGGGCATAAAAACTATATACAATGAGCAGTTCTTC. Amino acid sequence: CASSLRSLAGIKTIYNEQFF.

V gene TRBV2 combines with J gene TRBJ2-3; unclear D gene. The CDR3 is 12 residues long. Deletions cut 8 bases from V and 4 bases from J, with 10 bases between. CDR1 is SNHLY, CDR2 FYNNEI, per germline. The DNA of the CDR3 is TGTGCCAGCGCGGCTTTATCAGATACGCAGTATTTT. Its protein product is CASAALSDTQYF.

The J gene is TRBJ2-7, the V gene TRBV7-2; D is possibly TRBD2 (5 bases). The CDR3 consists of 15 residues. V was trimmed by 5 bases and J by 1 base, leaving 15 bases between them. Germline CDR1 reads SGHTA; CDR2 reads FQGNSA. The chain's CDR3 is CASSPPRGGSYEQYF. In DNA form, the CDR3 reads TGTGCCAGCAGCCCTCCCCGAGGAGGATCCTACGAGCAGTACTTC. Combining the CDR3 with reference TRBV7-2 and TRBJ2-7 gives the whole variable domain GAGVSQSPSNKVTEKGKDVELRCDPISGHTALYWYRQSLGQGLEFLIYFQGNSAPDKSGLPSDRFSAERTGGSVSTLTIQRTQQEDSAVYLCASSPPRGGSYEQYFGPGTRLTVT.

The chain joins TRBV27 to TRBJ1-2, with D possibly matching TRBD1 (5 bases). This CDR3 comprises 16 residues. Trimming cost V 0 bases and J 4 bases, with 15 bases left between them. CDR1 and CDR2 from the germline V gene are MNHEY and SMNVEV (reference sequence). CDR3 DNA sequence: TGTGCCAGCAGTTTATCCCGGGGCAGGGCGGGCTATGGCTACACCTTC. Protein sequence: CASSLSRGRAGYGYTF.

The chain links TRBV24-1 to TRBJ2-3; D assignment may be TRBD1 or TRBD2 (5 bases each). V lost 1 base, J lost 4 bases, and 8 bases lay in between. CDR1 is KGHDR, CDR2 SFDVKD, per germline. The CDR3 runs to 14 residues. The CDR3 nucleotides read TGTGCCACCAGTGATTTAAGGGGACCAGATACGCAGTATTTT. Translation gives CATSDLRGPDTQYF.

This chain joins TRBV2 and TRBJ2-2; 9 nucleotides agree with TRBD1. V lost 10 bases and J lost 6; bases outside the gene matches: 9. The CDR3 runs to 14 residues. The germline V gene encodes CDR1 SNHLY and CDR2 FYNNEI. The DNA of the CDR3 is TGTGCCACCCATGAACAGGGGGCGTCCGGGGAGCTGTTTTTT. This codes for CATHEQGASGELFF.

As DNA, the CDR3 is TGTGCCAGCAGCCTCCTGGGGGAGGCCACTGAAGCTTTCTTT. This codes for CASSLLGEATEAFF. The chain employs TRBV7-3 and TRBJ1-1; D perhaps matches TRBD1 (5 bases). The CDR3 covers 14 residues. V shed 5 bases and J shed 4 bases, with 14 bases lying between them. CDR1 SGHTA and CDR2 FQGTGA come from the germline V gene.

The V call is TRBV5-1, the J call TRBJ2-3; 10 bases line up with TRBD1. This CDR3 contains 15 residues. CDR1 SGHRS and CDR2 YFSETQ come from the germline V gene. V shed 0 bases and J 4 bases; nucleotides not matched to a gene: 2. The CDR3 sequence is CASSLGQGASDTQYF. The CDR3 nucleotides are TGCGCCAGCAGCTTGGGACAGGGGGCATCAGATACGCAGTATTTT. The variable domain in full, completed from reference TRBV5-1 and TRBJ2-3, reads KAGVTQTPRYLIKTRGQQVTLSCSPISGHRSVSWYQQTPGQGLQFLFEYFSETQRNKGNFPGRFSGRQFSNSRSEMNVSTLELGDSALYLCASSLGQGASDTQYFGPGTRLTVL.

The chain recombines TRBV5-6 with TRBJ2-2; D is unresolved. Germline V lookup: CDR1 SGHDT, CDR2 YYEEEE. The length of the CDR3 is 12 residues. The V gene lost 3 bases and the J gene lost 4 bases, with 4 bases spanning the gap. The CDR3 sequence is CASSSVTGELFF. DNA of the CDR3: TGTGCCAGCAGCTCGGTCACCGGGGAGCTGTTTTTT. The full variable domain, rest sourced from reference TRBV5-6 and TRBJ2-2, is DAGVTQSPTHLIKTRGQQVTLRCSPKSGHDTVSWYQQALGQGPQFIFQYYEEEERQRGNFPDRFSGHQFPNYSSELNVNALLLGDSALYLCASSSVTGELFFGEGSRLTVL.

This chain links TRBV25-1 with TRBJ1-6; unclear D gene. CDR3 length: 13 residues. Trimming took 5 bases from V and 8 from J, leaving 10 bases between them. Germline CDR1 and CDR2: MGHDK and SYGVNS. The CDR3 DNA reads as TGTGCCAGCAGTTCCAATATCGATTCACCCCTCCACTTT. As protein: CASSSNIDSPLHF. Looking up the rest from reference TRBV25-1 and TRBJ1-6 gives the full variable domain: EADIYQTPRYLVIGTGKKITLECSQTMGHDKMYWYQQDPGMELHLIHYSYGVNSTEKGDLSSESTVSRIRTEHFPLTLESARPSHTSQYLCASSSNIDSPLHFGNGTRLTVT.

This rearrangement joins TRBV7-2 to TRBJ2-1, with D possibly being TRBD1 or TRBD2 (6 bases each). Trimming shortened V by 5 bases and J by 6 bases, and 11 bases separated the two germline ends. Germline CDR1 is SGHTA and CDR2 is FQGNSA. This CDR3 contains 13 residues. Here the CDR3 reads CASSDGGGNEQFF. CDR3 DNA sequence: TGTGCCAGCAGCGACGGAGGGGGCAATGAGCAGTTCTTC. The variable domain in full, completed from reference TRBV7-2 and TRBJ2-1, reads GAGVSQSPSNKVTEKGKDVELRCDPISGHTALYWYRQSLGQGLEFLIYFQGNSAPDKSGLPSDRFSAERTGGSVSTLTIQRTQQEDSAVYLCASSDGGGNEQFFGPGTRLTVL.

The genes are TRBV6-6 and TRBJ2-5; a possible D gene is TRBD2 (5 bases). Germline V CDR1 and CDR2: MNHNY, SVGAGI (reference sequence). This CDR3 region has 16 residues. Deletions cut 2 bases from V and 7 bases from J, with 20 bases between. The CDR3 loop reads CASSYPPGGPAGTQYF. DNA for the CDR3: TGTGCCAGCAGTTACCCCCCCGGCGGACCGGCGGGGACCCAGTACTTC.